This T cell receptor (beta chain) came from a study of T cell changes during pregnancy in multiple sclerosis. Some clones are missing from TCRdb's copy, which holds only in-frame ones; the method was immunoSEQ multiplex PCR. The sample contains 60,000 to 75,000 clones, 92% of which appear only once. This CDR3 has 15 amino acids. The chain employs TRBV12-1 and TRBJ2-4; TRBD2 was called by the table and not checked on the DNA. TRBV12-1 is a pseudogene segment. Sequencing used peripheral blood, obtained in the second trimester of pregnancy. The receptor was isolated from a female donor in good health, enrolled as a control in a pregnancy study. The CDR3 loop reads CASSFGGGREGIQYF. DNA of the CDR3: TGTGCCAGCAGCTTTGGGGGGGGCAGGGAAGGCATTCAGTACTTC.